Reported below is one T cell receptor beta chain. This clone was seen a handful of times. Its specific antigen is unknown. Nothing much larger sits one base from this clone, and base qualities are not available. The CDR3 goes from the cysteine to the phenylalanine over 15 residues. Left in the record is the CDR3 DNA by itself, 45 bases read in frame from the first base. Reading the germline V gene (reference sequence) gives CDR1 LNHDA and CDR2 SQIVND. V sheds 7 bases and J sheds 1 base, leaving 14 bases between their ends. The sample is drawn from a study of blood T cell repertoires in COVID-19 (dated by TCRdb to the early 2020s). In terms of the full investigation: Samples from collaborators originated in the United States, Italy and Spain and spanned both the acute and convalescent phases of COVID-19. The material from the prospective study consisted of cDNA or gDNA derived from T cells, B-cell-depleted T cells, or PBMCs. Deeply sampled blood TCRbeta repertoires from subjects exposed to, actively infected with, or recovered from COVID-19 were included in the dataset. The repertoires were made available in a free public database intended to serve as a resource for research on the immune response to SARS-CoV-2. The samples were drawn from the first 160 participants of the ongoing ImmuneRACE study and from 950 to 1,500 subjects provided by 6 global collaborators. A de-identified subject ID, COVID-19 status, age in years and sex were almost always included in the sample metadata. Where HLA class I and class II types were available, the types were taken from metadata supplied by the sample provider, not from assay-based typing. What the research found in general, with its limitations: How much clinical and demographic metadata was included differed by source and by participant, and the metadata was provided uncurated.

The immunoSEQ Assay, a bias-controlled multiplex PCR, was used to amplify TCRbeta CDR3 regions from genomic DNA. The study's processing was this. The number of nucleated cells in each sample was estimated by amplification of reference gene primers within the assay. To quantify the absolute abundance of each unique TCRbeta CDR3 rearrangement, sequence reads were collapsed and filtered. For each sample, productive Simpson clonality was calculated as the square root of Simpson's diversity index over productive rearrangements. Drawn from immuneACCESS, this table holds only the in-frame rearrangements with V and J called that TCRdb kept. Clones are partly lost; checked studies trace under half to an unresolved V gene and leave the rest unexplained. The V and J calls and clone size come from that table; D and trimming were worked out from the DNA. The sample table lists about 130,000 clones, 88% of them with a count of one. 10% of the sample comes from the top ten.

Whole blood was collected in K2EDTA tubes by collaborating institutions according to the institutions' own protocols. Collaborator samples were shipped for TCRbeta analysis as frozen whole blood, isolated PBMCs, or DNA extracted from either sample type. The sequenced sample consisted of peripheral blood. Recombination connected TRBV19 to TRBJ2-1, with the D gene not confidently named. The TCR was taken from a man aged 45-65 years with acute or convalescent COVID-19. The nucleotide sequence is given as TGTGCCAGTACCCAGGCCCTTGCTTCCTACAATGAGCAGTTCTTC. It encodes CASTQALASYNEQFF.